This T cell receptor beta chain stems from a study of shared clonotypes between healthy human individuals. Clones were read by immunoSEQ multiplex PCR, and TCRdb kept only the in-frame ones, dropping some. The sample has millions of clones; around nine tenths are singletons. Germline assignment: CDR1 MDHEN and CDR2 SYDVKM. Trimming took off 5 bases at V and 8 bases at J, with 16 bases between the two ends. The CDR3 runs 14 residues. This receptor was identified in a man between 18 and 29 years old in good health. Material: naive CD4+ T cells sorted from blood. The subset denotes: CD45RA+ positively selected. The chain combines TRBV28 with TRBJ2-1, with D perhaps being TRBD1 or TRBD2 (6 bases each). As DNA, the CDR3 is TGTGCCAGCAGTCTCGTGAGGGGGGCCGATGAGCAGTTCTTC. It codes for CASSLVRGADEQFF.